This T cell receptor beta chain was identified during a study of tumor and adjacent non-tumor tissue in lung cancer. Study findings and constraints: Normal lung showed higher cumulative top 100 clone frequency than tumor. Compared with tumor, normal lung showed significantly lower TCR diversity.

RNA was extracted from bulk tissue without any cell sorting. Distant lung tissue was collected more than 3 cm away from the tumor edge. Chemotherapy-naive patients with new lung cancer underwent thoracic surgery in China, August–late 2014. A remark on this clonotype: Its antigen remains unknown.

A modified ARM-PCR protocol with three rounds of nested PCR amplified TCRbeta. Using its own MiXCR run on the multiplex PCR reads, TCRdb lists one record per CDR3 protein. The table has more than 45,000 distinct CDR3 sequences, 55% to 65% seen once. The CDR3 runs to 15 residues. Trimming at V came to 9 bases and at J to 6 bases, leaving 15 bases not matched to a gene. Material: distant non-tumor lung tissue. This receptor was obtained from a woman between 70 and 85 years old with non-small cell lung cancer. This chain links TRBV12-3 or TRBV12-4 with TRBJ2-3; 7 nucleotides agree with TRBD1. CDR3 protein: CASRMTGPQHDTQYF. The CDR3 nucleotides are TGTGCCAGTAGAATGACAGGGCCCCAGCACGATACGCAGTATTTT.